This TCR beta chain comes out of a study of T cell responses to AZD1222 COVID-19 vaccine. General study results and limits: CD4 TCRs covered the whole spike, strongest at regions 160-218 and 743-854.

Germline CDR1 is SGHDT and CDR2 is YYEEEE. J lost 7 bases, V lost 4 bases, and 5 bases had no gene match. There are 12 residues in the CDR3. Details on this clone: Its antigen is currently unknown.

TCRdb's copy holds only in-frame clones and misses some; the assay was immunoSEQ multiplex PCR. This sample has about 88,000 clones; roughly nine tenths occur once, and the top ten carry less than 6.5%. The material was peripheral blood, obtained on day 0 of AZD1222 vaccination. This chain links TRBV5-6 with TRBJ2-7, with 7 bases that match TRBD2. The clonotype originates from an adult in good health. The CDR3 DNA is TGTGCCAGCAGCCATGGGGGAGGGGAGCAGTACTTC. Translated, it gives CASSHGGGEQYF.